This paragraph reports one TCR beta chain. These data are taken from a study of blood T cell repertoires in COVID-19. In the study overall: COVID-19 samples from acute and convalescent phases originated in the United States, Italy and Spain. T cells, B-cell-depleted T cells, or PBMCs supplied cDNA or gDNA.

This CDR3 is 13 amino acids long. V was trimmed by 0 bases and J by 6 bases, leaving 7 bases between them. CDR1 is SGDLS and CDR2 is YYNGEE in the germline V gene. Original processing notes: Reference gene primers were amplified, and this amplification served to estimate nucleated cell counts. The method was immunoSEQ multiplex PCR; TCRdb's version includes in-frame clones alone and lacks a portion of them. The D gene and trimming were derived from the DNA, and the V and J assignments and clone size from that table. The sample has 130,000 or so clones; about 85% are singletons. This TCR was recovered from a human donor in a cohort sampled during active COVID-19. The source material was peripheral blood. V is TRBV9 and J is TRBJ2-1, with D perhaps matching TRBD2 (5 bases). The CDR3 is CASSVGGPNEQFF. The DNA for the CDR3 is TGTGCCAGCAGCGTAGGAGGGCCCAATGAGCAGTTCTTC.